The 9 T cell receptor beta chains given below trace back to one sample, sequenced in a study of blood T cell repertoires in COVID-19. The protocol was immunoSEQ multiplex PCR, while the TCRdb copy is restricted to in-frame clones and leaves out a portion. The sample includes a few hundred thousand clones, around 92% of them seen just once. The sample was peripheral blood. The receptors were sampled from a man aged 18-30 years who had recovered from COVID-19.

Here the CDR3 DNA reads TGTGCCATCAGTGAGCCGGGAGCGAACACTGAAGCTTTCTTT. It codes for CAISEPGANTEAFF. The chain links TRBV10-3 to TRBJ1-1; D unresolved. Germline V gene sequence: CDR1 ENHRY, CDR2 SYGVKD. The CDR3 contains 14 residues. V dropped 2 bases and J dropped 1 base, with 8 bases sitting between them.

This chain joins TRBV19 and TRBJ1-1; tentatively, D is TRBD1 (5 bases). Per the germline V gene, CDR1 is LNHDA and CDR2 is SQIVND (reference sequence). CDR3 length: 15 residues. Trimming shortened V by 6 bases and J by 0 bases, and 14 bases separated the two germline ends. CDR3 bases: TGTGCCAGTAGGAAAATAGGGGTGGTGAACACTGAAGCTTTCTTT. Translated, it gives CASRKIGVVNTEAFF.

With regard to this clone: Compared with germline, one end of the junction differs, possibly owing to a read error. Other DNA sequences in the same sample also yield this CDR3. The chain combines TRBV25-1 with TRBJ2-7; 12 bases line up with TRBD2. This CDR3 comprises 15 residues. The germline V gene has CDR1 MGHDK and CDR2 SYGVNS. CDR3 amino acids: CASSESSGRAYEQYF. The CDR3 bases are TGTGCCAGCAGTGAATCTAGCGGGAGGGCCTATGAGCAGTACTTC.

This sequence joins TRBV5-1 and TRBJ2-5; 8 nucleotides align to TRBD2. The trim removed 0 bases at V and 3 bases at J, leaving 13 bases unmatched. The length of the CDR3 is 18 residues. The germline CDR1 and CDR2 sequences are SGHRS and YFSETQ. CDR3 nucleotide sequence: TGCGCCAGCAGCTTGGGGGGGACTAGACTTGGCCGGAAAGAGACCCAGTACTTC. It yields the protein CASSLGGTRLGRKETQYF.

This sequence joins TRBV25-1 and TRBJ2-7, with 9 bases fitting TRBD1. The J segment lost 2 bases and the V segment lost 8 bases, leaving 7 bases of the junction unmatched. Per the germline V gene, CDR1 is MGHDK and CDR2 is SYGVNS. CDR3 size: 14 residues. CDR3 nucleotide sequence: TGTGCCAGCTCGACCGGGACAGGGACCTACGAGCAGTACTTC. Protein product: CASSTGTGTYEQYF.

The rearrangement uses TRBV5-6 and TRBJ1-2; no clear D gene. Germline assignment: CDR1 SGHDT and CDR2 YYEEEE. The CDR3 totals 13 residues. V was pared by 1 base and J by 5 bases, with 9 bases between. Here the CDR3 reads CASSLTSGYGYTF. In nucleotides, the CDR3 is TGTGCCAGCAGCTTGACCTCCGGGTATGGCTACACCTTC.

This chain uses TRBV9 with TRBJ2-1; TRBD1 might be the D (7 bases). Between the trimmed V and J ends, which lost 4 bases and 5 bases, there was a span of 22 bases. The germline CDR1 and CDR2 sequences are SGDLS and YYNGEE. The CDR3 runs 17 residues. The CDR3 loop is CASSPEGQPGEHNEQFF. The CDR3 DNA is TGTGCCAGCAGCCCTGAGGGACAGCCGGGAGAACACAATGAGCAGTTCTTC.

In DNA, the CDR3 is TGTGCCAGCAGCTCCTCACAGCGGGCGAACACCGGGGAGCTGTTTTTT. Amino acid sequence: CASSSSQRANTGELFF. The chain carries TRBV5-4 and TRBJ2-2; perhaps TRBD2 as D (6 bases). The CDR3 is made up of 16 amino acids. V was trimmed by 3 bases and J by 0 bases, leaving 12 bases between them. The germline gives CDR1 SGHNT, CDR2 YYREEE (reference sequence).

This sequence joins TRBV6-4 and TRBJ2-1; 11 bases map to TRBD2. The CDR3 runs to 16 residues. The V gene's germline CDR1 is MRHNA and CDR2 SNTAGT. The V and J ends lost 6 bases and 5 bases, in that order; junction bases with no gene match: 9. This CDR3 reads CASSELGTSGHNEQFF. The CDR3 bases are TGTGCCAGCAGCGAATTAGGGACTAGCGGACACAATGAGCAGTTCTTC.